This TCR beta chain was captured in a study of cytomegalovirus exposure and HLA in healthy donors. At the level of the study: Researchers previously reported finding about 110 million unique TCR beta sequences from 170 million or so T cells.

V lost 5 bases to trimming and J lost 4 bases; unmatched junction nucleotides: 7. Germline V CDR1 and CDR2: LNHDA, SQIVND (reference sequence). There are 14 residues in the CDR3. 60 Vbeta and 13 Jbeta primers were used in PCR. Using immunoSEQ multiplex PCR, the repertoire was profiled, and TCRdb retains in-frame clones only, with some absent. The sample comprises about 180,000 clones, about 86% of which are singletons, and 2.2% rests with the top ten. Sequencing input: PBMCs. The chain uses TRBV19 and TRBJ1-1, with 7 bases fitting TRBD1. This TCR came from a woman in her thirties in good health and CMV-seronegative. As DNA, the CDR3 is TGTGCCAGTAGTCAGGGGGGCGTCATCACTGAAGCTTTCTTT. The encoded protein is CASSQGGVITEAFF.